This T cell receptor (beta chain) came from a study of CD8+CD57+ T cells in acquired aplastic anemia. It was genomic DNA that served as the template for profiling TCR beta VDJ and CDR3. TCRdb re-analysed the reads in MiXCR, keeping a single row per CDR3 protein. The sample includes 150,000 or so distinct CDR3 sequences, around 60% of them seen just once. The CDR3 has 14 residues. The V and J ends lost 3 bases and 10 bases respectively, with 19 bases between them. Germline V gene sequence: CDR1 SQVTM, CDR2 ANQGSEA. This clonotype was detected once. The receptor was derived from a human donor in good health. Sequences were obtained from sorted CD4+, CD8+, or CD8+CD57+ T cells (not recorded which) from PBMCs. V usage is TRBV29-1 and J usage is TRBJ2-1; weak D call: TRBD2 (5 bases). This CDR3 reads CSVDPTGLYLEQFF. The CDR3 DNA reads TGCAGCGTTGACCCCACCGGACTGTACTTGGAGCAGTTCTTC.